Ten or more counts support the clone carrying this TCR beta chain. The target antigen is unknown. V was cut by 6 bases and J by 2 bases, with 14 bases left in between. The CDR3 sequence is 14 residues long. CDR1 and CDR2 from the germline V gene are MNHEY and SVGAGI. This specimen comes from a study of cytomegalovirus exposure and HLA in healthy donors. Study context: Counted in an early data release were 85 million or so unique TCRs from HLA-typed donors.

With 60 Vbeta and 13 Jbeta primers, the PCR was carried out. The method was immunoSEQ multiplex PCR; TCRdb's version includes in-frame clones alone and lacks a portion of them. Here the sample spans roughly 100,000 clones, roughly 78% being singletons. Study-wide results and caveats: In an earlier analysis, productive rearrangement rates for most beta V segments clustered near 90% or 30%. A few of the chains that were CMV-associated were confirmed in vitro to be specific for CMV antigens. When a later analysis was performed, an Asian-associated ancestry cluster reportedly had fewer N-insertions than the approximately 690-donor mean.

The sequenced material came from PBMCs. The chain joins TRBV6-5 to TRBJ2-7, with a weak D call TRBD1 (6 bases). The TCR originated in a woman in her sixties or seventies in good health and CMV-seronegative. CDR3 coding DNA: TGTGCCAGCAGCCTCCAGGGGAACCCCTACGAGCAGTACTTC. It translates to CASSLQGNPYEQYF.